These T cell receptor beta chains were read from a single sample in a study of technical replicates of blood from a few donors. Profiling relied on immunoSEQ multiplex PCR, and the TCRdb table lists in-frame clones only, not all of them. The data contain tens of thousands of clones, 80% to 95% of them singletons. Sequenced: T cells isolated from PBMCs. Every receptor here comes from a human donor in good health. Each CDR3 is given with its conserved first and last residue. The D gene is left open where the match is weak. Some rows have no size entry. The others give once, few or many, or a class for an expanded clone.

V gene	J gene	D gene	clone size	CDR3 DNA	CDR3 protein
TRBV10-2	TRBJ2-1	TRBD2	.	TGCGCCAGCAGTCTAGCGGAGAACAATGAGCAGTTCTTC	CASSLAENNEQFF
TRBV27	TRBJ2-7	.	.	TGTGCCAGCAGCCTCGAGTCCCTACACAGCTCCTACGAGCAGTACTTC	CASSLESLHSSYEQYF
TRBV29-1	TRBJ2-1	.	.	TGCAGCGTTCAGGGTTACAATGAGCAGTTCTTC	CSVQGYNEQFF
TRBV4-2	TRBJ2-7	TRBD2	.	TGTGCCAGCAGCCAAGCGGGGACTAGCGGAGACTACGAGCAGTACTTC	CASSQAGTSGDYEQYF
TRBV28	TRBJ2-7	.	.	TGTGCCAGCAGTTTCGGTCTAGCTTCCTACGAGCAGTACTTC	CASSFGLASYEQYF
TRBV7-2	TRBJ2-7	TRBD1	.	TGTGCCAGCAGCTTAGTGGGACAGGGAGTTTCCTACGAGCAGTACTTC	CASSLVGQGVSYEQYF
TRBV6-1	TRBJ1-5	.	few	TGTGCCAGCAGCGTCCAGCCCCAGCATTTT	CASSVQPQHF
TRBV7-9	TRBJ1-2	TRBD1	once	TGTGCCAGCAGCCGTCCGGACAGGGGAAGATTTGGCTACACCTTC	CASSRPDRGRFGYTF
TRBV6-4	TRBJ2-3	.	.	TGTGCCAGCAGTCCCGGACTACACGCTTTCTACACAGATACGCAGTATTTT	CASSPGLHAFYTDTQYF
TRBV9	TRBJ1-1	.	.	TGTGCCAGCAGCGTAGACACAGGGTATACTGAAGCTTTCTTT	CASSVDTGYTEAFF
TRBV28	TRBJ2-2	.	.	TGTGCCAGCAGCCTGAGCCTAGGGAACACCGGGGAGCTGTTTTTT	CASSLSLGNTGELFF
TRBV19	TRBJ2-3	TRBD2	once	TGTGCCAGTCGGGACTACACAGATACGCAGTATTTT	CASRDYTDTQYF
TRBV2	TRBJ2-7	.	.	TGTGCCAGCAGTGACAGTCTCTTACAGTACTTC	CASSDSLLQYF
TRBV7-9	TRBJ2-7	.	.	TGTGCCAGCCGTCGATCTCAGGGGTACGAGCAGTACTTC	CASRRSQGYEQYF
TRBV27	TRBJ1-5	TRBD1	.	TGTGCCAGCAGTGAGGGACAGGGGAGCTTTCAGCCCCAGCATTTT	CASSEGQGSFQPQHF
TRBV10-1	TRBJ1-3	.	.	TGCGCCAGCAGCCATACTCGGGGTCCCACCGGAAACACCATATATTTT	CASSHTRGPTGNTIYF
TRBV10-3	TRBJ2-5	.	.	TGTGCCATCAGTGAGTCTGATAGAGCAGAGACCCAGTACTTC	CAISESDRAETQYF
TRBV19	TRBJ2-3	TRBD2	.	TGTGCCAGTAGTATACGTAGCGGGGGCGATACGCAGTATTTT	CASSIRSGGDTQYF
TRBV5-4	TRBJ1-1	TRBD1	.	TGTGCCAGCATGACAGGGAATACTGAAGCTTTCTTT	CASMTGNTEAFF
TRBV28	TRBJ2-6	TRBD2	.	TGTGCCAGCAGTTTAGGGGGCAGCGGGAGTTGGCCTGGGGCCAACGTCCTGACTTTC	CASSLGGSGSWPGANVLTF
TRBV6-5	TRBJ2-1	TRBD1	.	TGTGCCAGCAGTTACCGGGACAGGGTACCCAATGAGCAGTTCTTC	CASSYRDRVPNEQFF
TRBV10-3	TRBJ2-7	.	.	TGTGCCATCAGAACGACTAGTACCTACGAGCAGTACTTC	CAIRTTSTYEQYF
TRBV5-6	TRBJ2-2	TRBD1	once	TGTGCCAGCAGCTACCGACAGGGGCGTTCCACCGGGGAGCTGTTTTTT	CASSYRQGRSTGELFF
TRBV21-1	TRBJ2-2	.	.	TGTGCCAGCAGCAAAGCACCTAGCGGGAGGGCCAGAACCGGGGAGCTGTTTTTT	CASSKAPSGRARTGELFF
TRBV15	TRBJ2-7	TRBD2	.	TGTGCCACCAGCAATTCGGGACTAGCCGAGCAGTACTTC	CATSNSGLAEQYF
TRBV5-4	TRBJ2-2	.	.	TGTGCCAGCAGCTTGCAGGGGAACACCGGGGAGCTGTTTTTT	CASSLQGNTGELFF
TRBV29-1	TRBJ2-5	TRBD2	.	TGCAGCGGATGGGGACTAGCAAGGGAGACCCAGTACTTC	CSGWGLARETQYF
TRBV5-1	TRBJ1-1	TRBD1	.	TGCGCCAGCAGCTGGGGGAGGACAGGGTCTAACACTGAAGCTTTCTTT	CASSWGRTGSNTEAFF
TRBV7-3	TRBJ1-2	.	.	TGTGCCAGCAGCTTATCAGCAGGCTTCTATGGCTACACCTTC	CASSLSAGFYGYTF
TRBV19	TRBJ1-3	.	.	TGTGCCAGTAGTATATTAGAACCGTCCTCTGGAAACACCATATATTTT	CASSILEPSSGNTIYF
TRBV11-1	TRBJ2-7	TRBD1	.	TGTGCCAGCGGCCTGGGACAGGGCTACGAGCAGTACTTC	CASGLGQGYEQYF
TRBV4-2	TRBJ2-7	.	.	TGTGCCAGCAGCCAAGGGAGTCGCTACGAGCAGTACTTC	CASSQGSRYEQYF
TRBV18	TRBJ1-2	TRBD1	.	TGTGCCAGCTCGAATACGGGACAGGACATTTATGGCTACACCTTC	CASSNTGQDIYGYTF
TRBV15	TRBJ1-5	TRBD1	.	TGTGCCACCAGCAGATTTCACAGGGGCCATCAGCCCCAGCATTTT	CATSRFHRGHQPQHF
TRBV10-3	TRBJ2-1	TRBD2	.	TGTGCCATCAGTGGGGGACTAGCGGGAGGGTATGAGCAGTTCTTC	CAISGGLAGGYEQFF
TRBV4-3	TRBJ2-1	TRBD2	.	TGCGCCAGCAGCCAAGGAGGTAGCGGGGGGTACAATGAGCAGTTCTTC	CASSQGGSGGYNEQFF
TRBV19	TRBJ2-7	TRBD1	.	TGTGCCAGTAGTTATGCAGGGGGCCTGAACGAGCAGTACTTC	CASSYAGGLNEQYF
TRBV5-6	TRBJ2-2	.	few	TGTGCCAGCAGAGCCGCCGGGGAGCTGTTTTTT	CASRAAGELFF
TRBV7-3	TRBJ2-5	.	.	TGTGCCAGCAGCCGAGGAGGGTTCGAGACCCAGTACTTC	CASSRGGFETQYF
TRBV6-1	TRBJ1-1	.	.	TGTGCCAGCAGCCCGGCCCGCCTGGATTGGGGCGAAGCTTTCTTT	CASSPARLDWGEAFF
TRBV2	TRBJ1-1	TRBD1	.	TGTGCCAGCAGGACGGACAGGGCGGGCAGTGGGGAAGCTTTCTTT	CASRTDRAGSGEAFF
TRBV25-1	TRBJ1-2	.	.	TGTGCCAGCAGCCCGATGACAGTGTTTTATGGCTACACCTTC	CASSPMTVFYGYTF
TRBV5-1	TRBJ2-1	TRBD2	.	TGCGCCAGCAGCTTGGGACTAGCGGGAGTAGAAGAGCAGTTCTTC	CASSLGLAGVEEQFF
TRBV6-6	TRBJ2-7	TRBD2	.	TGTGCCAGCAGATACGGGGGACTAGCGGGAGGGTACGAGCAGTACTTC	CASRYGGLAGGYEQYF
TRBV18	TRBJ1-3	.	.	TGTGCCAGCTCACCACCCGCGGCAGACGAAAACACCATATATTTT	CASSPPAADENTIYF
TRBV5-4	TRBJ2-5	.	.	TGTGCCAGCAGCTTGGTAGGAGTCCAAGAGACCCAGTACTTC	CASSLVGVQETQYF
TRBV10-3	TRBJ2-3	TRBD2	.	TGTGCCATCAGTGAGTCGATGTCTAGCGGGAGTAGCACAGATACGCAGTATTTT	CAISESMSSGSSTDTQYF
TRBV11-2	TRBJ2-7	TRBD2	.	TGTGCCAGCAGCTCCGATGTAGCGGGAGGGCCAAAGACCTACGAGCAGTACTTC	CASSSDVAGGPKTYEQYF
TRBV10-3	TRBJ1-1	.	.	TGTGCCATCAGTGAGTCGACGGGGACTGAAGCTTTCTTT	CAISESTGTEAFF
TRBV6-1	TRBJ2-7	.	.	TGTGCCAGCAGTGAAGGACACGATCGCTACGAGCAGTACTTC	CASSEGHDRYEQYF
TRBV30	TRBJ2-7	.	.	TGTGCCTGGAGTCCCCGCTCCTACGAGCAGTACTTC	CAWSPRSYEQYF
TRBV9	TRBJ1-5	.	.	TGTGCCAGCAGCGTAGGGGAGGGGTATCAGCCCCAGCATTTT	CASSVGEGYQPQHF
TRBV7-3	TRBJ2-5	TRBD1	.	TGTGCCAGCAGCTCGGCAGGGGGCGGGGAGACCCAGTACTTC	CASSSAGGGETQYF